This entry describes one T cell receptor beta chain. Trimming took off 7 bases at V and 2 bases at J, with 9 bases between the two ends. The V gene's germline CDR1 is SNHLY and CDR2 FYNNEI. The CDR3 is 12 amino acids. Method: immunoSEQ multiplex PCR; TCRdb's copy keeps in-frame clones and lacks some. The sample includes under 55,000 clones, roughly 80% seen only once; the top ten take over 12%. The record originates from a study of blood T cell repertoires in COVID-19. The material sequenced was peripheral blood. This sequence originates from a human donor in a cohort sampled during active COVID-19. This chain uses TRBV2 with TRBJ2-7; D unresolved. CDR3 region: CASTEVTYEQYF. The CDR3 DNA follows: TGTGCCAGCACAGAGGTTACCTACGAGCAGTACTTC.